A single sample gave rise to the 32 T cell receptor beta chains below, sequenced in a study of T cell repertoires in cytomegalovirus infection. TCRdb processed the reads anew with MiXCR; each CDR3 protein has one entry. Among 130,000 or so distinct CDR3 sequences, roughly 6% were seen once, and the ten largest hold roughly 18%. The sequencing sample was made of PBMCs. The receptors derive from a human donor in good health (CMV status not recorded). Some clones in this sample may be carry-over from other donors' samples.

The chain links TRBV7-8 to TRBJ2-7, with 8 nucleotides matching TRBD1. Germline loops: CDR1 SGHVS, CDR2 FQNEAQ. The CDR3 consists of 14 residues. With V trimmed by 4 bases and J by 12 bases, 14 bases remained unmatched. The CDR3 reads CASSSPGTGPRPYF. The CDR3 DNA follows: TGTGCCAGCAGCTCCCCGGGGACAGGCCCACGTCCGTACTTC.

The genes are TRBV20-1 and TRBJ2-7; 7 nucleotides line up with TRBD1. Germline assignment: CDR1 DFQATT and CDR2 SNEGSKA (reference sequence). Germline trimming cut 3 bases from V and 7 bases from J; bases unmatched to any gene: 21. CDR3 length equals 17 residues. DNA of the CDR3: TGCAGTGCTAGGCCCCTACTCAGGGACAGCGGTTACGAAGAGCAGTACTTC. Residues: CSARPLLRDSGYEEQYF.

This clonotype was observed at least ten times. This sequence joins TRBV6-2 or TRBV6-3 and TRBJ1-2; 7 bases are shared with TRBD1. The CDR3 sequence is 14 residues long. Looked up from germline, CDR1 is MNHEY and CDR2 is SVGEGT. With V trimmed by 4 bases and J by 8 bases, 10 bases remained unmatched. CDR3 protein: CASSSTTGVNGYTF. The CDR3 DNA follows: TGTGCCAGCAGTTCCACAACAGGGGTCAACGGCTACACCTTC.

This clonotype has a count of ten or more. The chain couples TRBV6-2 or TRBV6-3 to TRBJ2-2; D ambiguous. In germline, CDR1 is MNHEY, CDR2 SVGEGT. The CDR3 consists of 14 residues. The V gene lost 6 bases and the J gene lost 9 bases, with 17 bases spanning the gap. CDR3 amino acids: CASRPHSRTWELFF. CDR3 sequence (DNA): TGTGCCAGCAGACCCCACTCGCGAACCTGGGAGCTGTTTTTT.

The chain carries TRBV20-1 and TRBJ1-1; TRBD1 agrees at 7 bases. Trimming removed 7 bases from V and 7 bases from J; junction bases left unmatched: 12. The CDR3 totals 13 residues. Germline V gene lookup returns CDR1 DFQATT and CDR2 SNEGSKA (reference sequence). The CDR3 coding sequence is TGCAGTGGGAAAACAGGGGAACGATTTGAAGCTTTCTTT. Translating it yields CSGKTGERFEAFF.

The chain employs TRBV28 and TRBJ2-3, with TRBD2 as a possible D gene (6 bases). This CDR3 is 10 amino acids long. Germline CDR1 reads MDHEN; CDR2 reads SYDVKM. V lost 6 bases and J 13 bases, leaving 11 bases between the germline ends. CDR3 amino acids: CASSSWEEYF. The CDR3 bases are TGTGCCAGCAGCTCATGGGAGGAGTATTTT.

V gene TRBV5-1 combines with J gene TRBJ2-3; D is uncertain. CDR3 length: 13 amino acids. Trimming took off 0 bases at V and 6 bases at J, with 8 bases between the two ends. The V gene's germline CDR1 is SGHRS and CDR2 YFSETQ. The CDR3: CASSLGMQDTQYF. CDR3 nucleotide sequence: TGCGCCAGCAGCTTGGGCATGCAGGATACGCAGTATTTT.

Ten or more counts support this clonotype. This chain links TRBV19 with TRBJ2-2; D might be TRBD1 (5 bases). Germline V gene data show CDR1 as LNHDA and CDR2 as SQIVND (reference sequence). This CDR3 has 16 residues. Trimming shortened V by 2 bases and J by 5 bases, and 15 bases separated the two germline ends. DNA of the CDR3: TGTGCCAGTAGTATAAGGGGCGTCCTTACAACCGGGGAGCTGTTTTTT. Translation gives CASSIRGVLTTGELFF.

This clonotype was recorded many times. The chain has TRBV5-6 and TRBJ2-2; perhaps TRBD2 as D (6 bases). Germline V gives CDR1 SGHDT, CDR2 YYEEEE. V was cut by 1 base and J by 5 bases, with 21 bases left in between. CDR3 length: 18 amino acids. The chain's CDR3 is CASSLKRGGGFGTGELFF. The DNA of the CDR3 is TGTGCCAGCAGCTTGAAAAGGGGAGGAGGATTCGGGACCGGGGAGCTGTTTTTT.

This clonotype was counted at least ten times. The CDR3 region has the DNA TGTGCCGGGTTGGGGGGCCTCCAGGAGACCCAGTACTTC. This gives the protein CAGLGGLQETQYF. The rearrangement joins TRBV7-3 to TRBJ2-5, with D perhaps matching TRBD1 or TRBD2 (6 bases each). This CDR3 has 13 residues. V lost 11 bases, J lost 5 bases, and 18 bases lay in between. The germline CDR1 and CDR2 sequences are SGHTA and FQGTGA.

As concerns this clonotype: Mismatch with germline at one junction end may stem from a read error. The chain couples TRBV28 to TRBJ1-2; no firm D call. The germline CDR1 and CDR2 sequences are MDHEN and SYDVKM. The CDR3 totals 12 residues. CDR3: CASSLVEGRNSF. The CDR3 bases are TGTGCCAGCAGTTTGGTGGAGGGTAGAAATTCCTTC.

The rearrangement uses TRBV29-1 and TRBJ2-3; 10 bases are shared with TRBD1. V shed 7 bases and J 5 bases; nucleotides not matched to a gene: 9. The CDR3 is 14 amino acids. Per germline, CDR1 SQVTM and CDR2 ANQGSEA. Here the CDR3 reads CSAPGQGFLDTQYF. As DNA, the CDR3 is TGCAGCGCTCCGGGACAGGGGTTCTTAGATACGCAGTATTTT.

This clonotype was recorded many times. The J gene is TRBJ2-1, the V gene TRBV7-2; 7 bases are a match to TRBD2. Trimming removed 5 bases from V and 4 bases from J; junction bases left unmatched: 11. This CDR3 comprises 16 residues. The germline CDR1 and CDR2 sequences are SGHTA and FQGNSA. DNA of the CDR3: TGTGCCAGCAGCGTGGTAGCGGGTGGGGGTTACAATGAGCAGTTCTTC. It translates to CASSVVAGGGYNEQFF.

This clonotype has more than one count but fewer than ten. The chain employs TRBV15 and TRBJ2-2; D unclear. CDR3 length: 18 amino acids. Germline V CDR1 and CDR2: LNHNV, YYDKDF (reference sequence). V lost 0 bases and J lost 5, with 19 bases in between. CDR3 sequence reads: CATSRDYSTPGWTGELFF. The CDR3 nucleotides read TGTGCCACCAGCAGAGATTATAGTACGCCAGGATGGACCGGGGAGCTGTTTTTT.

This clonotype was counted at least ten times. The V gene is TRBV7-6, the J gene TRBJ2-1, with TRBD2 matching over 8 bases. The CDR3 totals 14 residues. Germline trimming cut 5 bases from V and 7 bases from J; bases unmatched to any gene: 7. CDR1 SGHVS and CDR2 FNYEAQ come from the germline V gene. The CDR3 reads CASSDGTRRNEQFF. CDR3 sequence (DNA): TGTGCCAGCAGCGACGGGACTAGGAGAAATGAGCAGTTCTTC.

This clonotype was counted ten times or more. V usage is TRBV7-9 and J usage is TRBJ2-7; D uncertain. From germline, CDR1 is SEHNR and CDR2 FQNEAQ (reference sequence). The ends were cut back, 3 bases at V and 1 base at J, with 7 bases in the middle. This CDR3 spans 13 amino acids. The CDR3 coding sequence is TGTGCCAGCAGCTTCAAGGGTTCCTACGAGCAGTACTTC. Translated, it gives CASSFKGSYEQYF.

This clonotype came up many times. This sequence joins TRBV28 and TRBJ2-4, with 7 bases matching TRBD2. The germline gives CDR1 MDHEN, CDR2 SYDVKM. The CDR3 has 14 residues. The J segment lost 8 bases and the V segment lost 6 bases, leaving 10 bases of the junction unmatched. This CDR3 is CASRRTNREDIQYF. CDR3 bases: TGTGCCAGCAGGCGAACAAACCGGGAGGACATTCAGTACTTC. Using reference TRBV28 and TRBJ2-4 for the parts outside the CDR3, the full variable domain is DVKVTQSSRYLVKRTGEKVFLECVQDMDHENMFWYRQDPGLGLRLIYFSYDVKMKEKGDIPEGYSVSREKKERFSLILESASTNQTSMYLCASRRTNREDIQYFGAGTRLSVL.

There are many counts of this clonotype. V and J are TRBV11-3 and TRBJ1-2, with TRBD1 matching 9 bases. The CDR3 has 15 amino acids. Trimming cost V 0 bases and J 3 bases; bases outside gene matches: 2. The germline V gene has CDR1 SGHNT and CDR2 YENEEA. In DNA, the CDR3 is TGTGCCAGCAGCTTAGAACGGGACAGGGACTATGGCTACACCTTC. This sequence encodes CASSLERDRDYGYTF.

CDR3 in amino acids: CASQPSSGPWTQYF. The CDR3 DNA follows: TGTGCCAGCCAGCCTTCTAGCGGCCCGTGGACCCAGTACTTC. This chain uses TRBV6-2 or TRBV6-3 with TRBJ2-5, with 7 bases matching TRBD2. The CDR3 extends over 14 amino acids. The junction had 13 bases not matched to a gene; V was cut back by 8 bases and J by 7 bases. Germline CDR1 reads MNHEY; CDR2 reads SVGEGT.

The chain is built from TRBV20-1 and TRBJ1-2, with TRBD1 identical over 8 bases. V was pared by 2 bases and J by 0 bases, with 11 bases of the junction left unmatched. The germline gives CDR1 DFQATT, CDR2 SNEGSKA (reference sequence). The CDR3 is 17 residues long. The CDR3 region has the DNA TGCAGTGCTAGATATAGACCGGGACAGGATCCTAACTATGGCTACACCTTC. Translation: CSARYRPGQDPNYGYTF.

This clonotype occurred a few times. This chain joins TRBV28 and TRBJ2-2; maybe TRBD1 (6 bases). Trimming pared 6 bases from V and 5 bases from J, leaving 19 bases between. The CDR3 runs 16 residues. CDR1 and CDR2 from the germline V gene are MDHEN and SYDVKM. CDR3 region: CASSLITGQRTGELFF. In DNA, the CDR3 is TGTGCCAGCAGCCTCATAACAGGGCAACGAACCGGGGAGCTGTTTTTT.

This clonotype was counted a few times. The rearrangement joins TRBV5-5 to TRBJ1-4, with 7 bases matching TRBD1. Germline trimming cut 3 bases from V and 8 bases from J; bases unmatched to any gene: 7. Germline V lookup: CDR1 SGHKS, CDR2 YYEKEE (reference sequence). The CDR3 extends over 14 amino acids. The CDR3 loop reads CASSYRGFGEKLFF. Written as DNA, the CDR3 is TGTGCCAGCAGCTACAGGGGCTTTGGAGAAAAACTGTTTTTT.

This clonotype came up a few times. The chain has TRBV29-1 and TRBJ1-1; D is unclear. The CDR3 runs 12 residues. Trimming removed 6 bases at V and 3 bases at J, with 11 bases between. Germline V gene sequence: CDR1 SQVTM, CDR2 ANQGSEA. The CDR3: CSVPGWDTEAFF. For the CDR3, the DNA is TGCAGCGTCCCGGGTTGGGACACTGAAGCTTTCTTT.

This clonotype was seen repeatedly, ten times or more. V usage is TRBV7-2 and J usage is TRBJ2-7; 8 bases fit TRBD2. The CDR3 is 14 residues long. CDR1 and CDR2 from the germline V gene are SGHTA and FQGNSA. V shed 8 bases, J shed 3 bases, and the junction held 9 bases outside the gene matches. The CDR3 region is CASCRLAGNYEQYF. CDR3 nucleotide sequence: TGTGCCAGCTGCAGATTAGCGGGGAACTACGAGCAGTACTTC.

The sample holds a few counts of this clonotype. The V call is TRBV7-2, the J call TRBJ1-2; possibly TRBD1 for D (6 bases). The CDR3 spans 14 residues. V lost 3 bases and J 4 bases, leaving 12 bases between the germline ends. Germline lookup yields CDR1 SGHTA and CDR2 FQGNSA. For the CDR3, the DNA is TGTGCCAGCAGCTTCCGACAGGAGACCTATGGCTACACCTTC. Translation gives CASSFRQETYGYTF.

This clonotype came up many times. The V and J genes are TRBV10-3 and TRBJ2-5, with D perhaps being TRBD1 or TRBD2 (5 bases each). The length of the CDR3 is 16 residues. V was cut by 0 bases and J by 1 base, with 12 bases left in between. CDR1 is ENHRY, CDR2 SYGVKD, per germline. For the CDR3, the DNA is TGTGCCATCAGTGAGTCTGGCAGGGCGGGCCAAGAGACCCAGTACTTC. This sequence encodes CAISESGRAGQETQYF.

In this sample, this clonotype turned up many times. This sequence joins TRBV28 and TRBJ2-1; D not resolved. Per germline, CDR1 MDHEN and CDR2 SYDVKM. V was trimmed by 3 bases and J by 7 bases, leaving 7 bases between them. This CDR3 has 12 residues. The CDR3 spells CASSFVGNEQFF. DNA for the CDR3: TGTGCCAGCAGTTTCGTGGGGAATGAGCAGTTCTTC.

This clonotype was observed at least ten times. This chain uses TRBV7-2 with TRBJ2-3; TRBD2 might be the D (7 bases). From germline, CDR1 is SGHTA and CDR2 FQGNSA. V was trimmed by 5 bases and J by 6 bases, leaving 18 bases between them. There are 15 residues in the CDR3. CDR3 residues: CASSPFRGGVDTQYF. CDR3 DNA sequence: TGTGCCAGCAGCCCCTTCAGAGGGGGGGTCGATACGCAGTATTTT.

This clonotype has at least ten counts. The chain links TRBV7-2 to TRBJ2-1; 7 nucleotides align to TRBD2. The ends lost 1 base at V and 4 bases at J; junction bases unmatched: 4. CDR1 and CDR2 from the germline V gene are SGHTA and FQGNSA. This CDR3 has 15 residues. The CDR3 here is CASSLGGGQYNEQFF. DNA for the CDR3: TGTGCCAGCAGCTTAGGCGGGGGTCAATACAATGAGCAGTTCTTC.

Only a few counts were recorded for this clonotype. The chain recombines TRBV20-1 with TRBJ2-6; D remains ambiguous. This CDR3 spans 13 amino acids. V was pared by 1 base and J by 2 bases, with 3 bases between. Germline loops: CDR1 DFQATT, CDR2 SNEGSKA (reference sequence). This chain's CDR3 is CSARATGANVLTF. The DNA of the CDR3 is TGCAGTGCTAGAGCCACTGGGGCCAACGTCCTGACTTTC.

The sample holds many counts of this clonotype. The chain's CDR3 is CASSLQGGGTQYF. CDR3 coding DNA: TGTGCCAGCAGCTTACAAGGGGGGGGGACCCAGTACTTC. The chain recombines TRBV7-2 with TRBJ2-5; D perhaps matches TRBD2 (7 bases). The CDR3 runs 13 residues. Germline CDR1 SGHTA, CDR2 FQGNSA. The V end was cut by 2 bases, the J end by 7 bases, with 11 bases between.

This clonotype was found once. This sequence joins TRBV29-1 and TRBJ2-1; 12 bases are a match to TRBD2. Unmatched junction bases numbered 6, after V lost 3 bases and J lost 6 bases. The CDR3 extends over 15 amino acids. The germline V gene has CDR1 SQVTM and CDR2 ANQGSEA. The CDR3 is CSVDETSGGSNEQFF. The CDR3, as DNA: TGCAGCGTTGACGAGACTAGCGGGGGTTCCAATGAGCAGTTCTTC.